These 4 T cell receptor beta chains came from one sample sequenced in a study of blood T cells in healthy people across ages. Using a J-beta primer mix together with a sample-barcoded 5' primer, a second PCR was run for about 7 to 12 cycles. TCRdb redid the calling of the 5' RACE reads with MiXCR, one entry per CDR3 protein. Among about 900,000 distinct CDR3 sequences listed, roughly 43% were seen once. Source material: blood. These TCRs come from a young man in good health.

This clonotype was observed a few times. The chain joins TRBV7-2 to TRBJ2-3; the D gene is possibly TRBD2 (6 bases). V gave up 4 bases and J gave up 6 bases, with 17 bases separating them. The CDR3 extends over 15 amino acids. Germline CDR1 SGHTA, CDR2 FQGNSA. CDR3 loop: CASSSRGSSPDTQYF. In DNA form, the CDR3 reads TGTGCCAGCAGCTCGCGGGGCTCCTCCCCGGATACGCAGTATTTT.

The chain combines TRBV21-1 with TRBJ2-3; TRBD1, the D gene given by the table, was not confirmed from the DNA. TRBV21-1 is given as a pseudogene. The length of the CDR3 is 13 residues. The DNA of the CDR3 is TGTCCCTACCCCGGCTCTAGCACAGATACGCAGTATTTT. It is translated as CPYPGSSTDTQYF.

This clonotype has a single count. The J gene is TRBJ2-1, the V gene TRBV6-5, with D perhaps TRBD2 (7 bases). The CDR3 length is 15 residues. CDR1 is MNHEY and CDR2 is SVGAGI in the germline V gene. The V gene lost 6 bases and the J gene lost 4 bases, with 16 bases spanning the gap. Written as DNA, the CDR3 is TGTGCCAGCAGAGACGCCGGGGGGCCGTACAATGAGCAGTTCTTC. Its protein is CASRDAGGPYNEQFF.

The rearrangement links TRBV27 to TRBJ1-1; 10 bases align to TRBD1. The CDR3 extends over 17 amino acids. V lost 7 bases and J lost 1; bases outside the gene matches: 12. Germline CDR1 is MNHEY and CDR2 is SMNVEV (reference sequence). CDR3 sequence: CASTSGLGQGPNTEAFF. CDR3 in DNA: TGTGCCAGCACGTCCGGGTTGGGACAGGGGCCGAACACTGAAGCTTTCTTT.